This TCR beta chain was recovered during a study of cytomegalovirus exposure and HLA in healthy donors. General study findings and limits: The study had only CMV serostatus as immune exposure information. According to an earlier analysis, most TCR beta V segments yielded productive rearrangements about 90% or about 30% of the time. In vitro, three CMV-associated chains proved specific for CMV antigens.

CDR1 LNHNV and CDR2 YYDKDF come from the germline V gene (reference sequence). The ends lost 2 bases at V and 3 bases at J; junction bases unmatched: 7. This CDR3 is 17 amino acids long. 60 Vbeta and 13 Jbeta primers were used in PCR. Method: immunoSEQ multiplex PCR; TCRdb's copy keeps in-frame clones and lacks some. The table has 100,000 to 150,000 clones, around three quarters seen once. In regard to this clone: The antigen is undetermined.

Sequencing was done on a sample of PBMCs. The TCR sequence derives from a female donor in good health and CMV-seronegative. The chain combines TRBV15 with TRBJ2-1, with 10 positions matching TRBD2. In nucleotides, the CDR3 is TGTGCCACCAGCAGACCCAGTTCTAGCGGGAGCTACAATGAGCAGTTCTTC. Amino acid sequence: CATSRPSSSGSYNEQFF.